This T cell receptor (beta chain) was sequenced during a study of T-cell memory formation after mild COVID-19. Study summary: Clustering of TCRs was largely donor specific. Findings of the study overall: Mainly CM and EM harbored the contracting CD4+ clones; mainly EMRA harbored the CD8+ ones. A balance of CD4 and CD8 characterized clones contracting day 15 to 85, whereas later expanders leaned CD4+.

TCRdb re-called the 5' RACE reads through MiXCR, storing one row per CDR3 protein. The table shows roughly 480,000 distinct CDR3 sequences, with approximately 25% occurring only once. The CDR3 extends over 13 amino acids. The germline V gene has CDR1 SGHTA and CDR2 FQGNSA. Trimming cost V 3 bases and J 1 base, with 7 bases left between them. As to this clonotype: Its antigen is still unknown.

The clonotype originates from an adult woman who had mild COVID-19 (a few samples of this study predate the infection). Cell type and time point are not known. The sequencing input was PBMCs or a T cell subset sorted from them (not recorded which). The V gene is TRBV7-2, the J gene TRBJ2-7, with D possibly TRBD2 on 5 matching bases. The DNA for the CDR3 is TGTGCCAGCAGCTTCGGGGTTTCCTACGAGCAGTACTTC. Translating gives CASSFGVSYEQYF.